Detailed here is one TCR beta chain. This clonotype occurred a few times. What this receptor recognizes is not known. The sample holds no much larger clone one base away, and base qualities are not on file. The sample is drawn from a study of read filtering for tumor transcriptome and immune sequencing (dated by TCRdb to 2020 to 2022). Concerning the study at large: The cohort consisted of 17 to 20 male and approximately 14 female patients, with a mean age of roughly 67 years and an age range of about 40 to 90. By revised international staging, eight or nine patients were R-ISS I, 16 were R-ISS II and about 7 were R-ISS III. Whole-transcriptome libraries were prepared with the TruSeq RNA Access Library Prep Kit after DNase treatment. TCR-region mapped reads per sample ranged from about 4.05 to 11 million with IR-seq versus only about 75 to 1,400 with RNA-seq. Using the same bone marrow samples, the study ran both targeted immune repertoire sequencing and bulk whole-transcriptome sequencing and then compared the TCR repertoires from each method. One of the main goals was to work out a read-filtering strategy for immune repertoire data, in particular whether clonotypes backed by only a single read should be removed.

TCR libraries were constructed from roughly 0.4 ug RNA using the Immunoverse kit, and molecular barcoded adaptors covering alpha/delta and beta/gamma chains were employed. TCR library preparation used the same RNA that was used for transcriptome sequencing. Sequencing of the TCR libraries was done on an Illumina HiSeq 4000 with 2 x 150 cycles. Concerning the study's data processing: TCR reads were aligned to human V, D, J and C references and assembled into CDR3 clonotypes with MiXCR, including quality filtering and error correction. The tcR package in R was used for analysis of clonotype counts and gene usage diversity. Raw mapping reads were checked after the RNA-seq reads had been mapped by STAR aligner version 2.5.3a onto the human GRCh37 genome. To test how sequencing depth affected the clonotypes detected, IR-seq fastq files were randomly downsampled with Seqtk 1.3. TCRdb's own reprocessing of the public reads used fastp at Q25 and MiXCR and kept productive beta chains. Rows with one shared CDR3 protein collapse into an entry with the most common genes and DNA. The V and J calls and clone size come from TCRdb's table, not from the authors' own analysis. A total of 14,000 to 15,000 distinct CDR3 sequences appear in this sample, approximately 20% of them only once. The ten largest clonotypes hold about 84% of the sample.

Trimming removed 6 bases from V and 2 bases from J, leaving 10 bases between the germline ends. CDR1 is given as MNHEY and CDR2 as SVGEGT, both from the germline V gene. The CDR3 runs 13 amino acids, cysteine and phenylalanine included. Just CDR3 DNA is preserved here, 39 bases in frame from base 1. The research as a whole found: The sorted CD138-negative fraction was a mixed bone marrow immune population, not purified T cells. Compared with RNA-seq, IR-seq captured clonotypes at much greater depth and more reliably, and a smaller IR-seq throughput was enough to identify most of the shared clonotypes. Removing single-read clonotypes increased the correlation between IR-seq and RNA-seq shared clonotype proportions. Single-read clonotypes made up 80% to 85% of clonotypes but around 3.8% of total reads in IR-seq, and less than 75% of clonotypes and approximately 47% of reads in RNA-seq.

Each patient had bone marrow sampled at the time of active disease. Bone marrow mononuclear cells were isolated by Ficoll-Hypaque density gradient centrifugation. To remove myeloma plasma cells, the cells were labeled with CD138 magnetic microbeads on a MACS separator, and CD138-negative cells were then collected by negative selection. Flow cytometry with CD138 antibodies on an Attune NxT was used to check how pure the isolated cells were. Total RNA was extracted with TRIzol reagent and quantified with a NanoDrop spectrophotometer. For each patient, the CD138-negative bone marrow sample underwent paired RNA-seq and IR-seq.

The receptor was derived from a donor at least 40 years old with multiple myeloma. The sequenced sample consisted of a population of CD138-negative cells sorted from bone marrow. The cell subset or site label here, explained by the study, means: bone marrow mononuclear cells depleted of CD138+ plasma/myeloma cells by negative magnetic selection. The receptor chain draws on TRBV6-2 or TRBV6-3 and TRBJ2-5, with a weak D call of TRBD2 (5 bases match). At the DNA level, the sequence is TGTGCCAGCAGACTAGTTAGTCAAGAGACCCAGTACTTC. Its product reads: CASRLVSQETQYF.